The sequence of this TCR beta chain was determined in a study of blood T cell repertoires in COVID-19. Study details: Nucleic acid was either cDNA or gDNA, and it came from T cells, B-cell-depleted T cells, or PBMCs.

The CDR3 contains 13 residues. Trimming shortened V by 7 bases and J by 7 bases, and 14 bases separated the two germline ends. Looked up from germline, CDR1 is LNHDA and CDR2 is SQIVND (reference sequence). The table came from immunoSEQ multiplex PCR; TCRdb's copy has only in-frame clones and leaves some out. The sample shows about 150,000 clones, around 78% of them seen only once. The receptor was derived from a man of 80 years or more with acute or convalescent COVID-19. The specimen sequenced was peripheral blood. The chain combines TRBV19 with TRBJ1-5; tentative D call: TRBD1 (5 bases). The CDR3 is CASIRGMGQPQHF. CDR3 DNA: TGTGCCAGTATAAGGGGAATGGGGCAGCCCCAGCATTTT.